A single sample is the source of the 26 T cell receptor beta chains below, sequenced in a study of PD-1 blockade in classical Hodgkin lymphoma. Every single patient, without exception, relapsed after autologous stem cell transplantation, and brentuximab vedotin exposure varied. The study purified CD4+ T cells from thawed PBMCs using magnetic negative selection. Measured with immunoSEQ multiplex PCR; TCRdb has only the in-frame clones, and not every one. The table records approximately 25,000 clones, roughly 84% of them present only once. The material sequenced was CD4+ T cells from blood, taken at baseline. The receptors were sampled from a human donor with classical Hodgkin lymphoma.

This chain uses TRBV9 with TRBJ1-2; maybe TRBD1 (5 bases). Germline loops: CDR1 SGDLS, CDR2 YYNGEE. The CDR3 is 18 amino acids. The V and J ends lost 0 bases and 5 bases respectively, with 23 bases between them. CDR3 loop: CASSVAPIVAGAIYGYTF. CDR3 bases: TGTGCCAGCAGCGTAGCCCCTATCGTGGCCGGGGCCATTTATGGCTACACCTTC.

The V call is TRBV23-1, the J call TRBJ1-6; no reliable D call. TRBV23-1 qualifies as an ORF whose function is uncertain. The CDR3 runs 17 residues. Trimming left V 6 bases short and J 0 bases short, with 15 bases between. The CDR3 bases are TGCGCCAGCAGACGGAAATTACAGAGCTCCTATAATTCACCCCTCCACTTT. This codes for CASRRKLQSSYNSPLHF.

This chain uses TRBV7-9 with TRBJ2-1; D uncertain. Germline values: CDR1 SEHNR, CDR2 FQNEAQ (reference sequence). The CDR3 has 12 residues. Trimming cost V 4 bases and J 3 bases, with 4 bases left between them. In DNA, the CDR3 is TGTGCCAGCAGCTGGTTCTACAATGAGCAGTTCTTC. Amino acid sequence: CASSWFYNEQFF.

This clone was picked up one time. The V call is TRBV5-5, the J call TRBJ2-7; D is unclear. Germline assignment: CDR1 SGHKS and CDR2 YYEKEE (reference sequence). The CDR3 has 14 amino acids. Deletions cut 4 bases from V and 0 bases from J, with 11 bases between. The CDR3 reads CASSAEWNSYEQYF. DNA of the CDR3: TGTGCCAGCAGCGCCGAGTGGAACTCCTACGAGCAGTACTTC.

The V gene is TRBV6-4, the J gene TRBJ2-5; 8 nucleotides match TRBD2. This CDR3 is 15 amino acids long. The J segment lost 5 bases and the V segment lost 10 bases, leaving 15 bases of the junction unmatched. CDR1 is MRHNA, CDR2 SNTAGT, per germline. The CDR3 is CATPRNGGAEETQYF. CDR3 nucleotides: TGTGCCACCCCAAGGAACGGGGGGGCCGAGGAGACCCAGTACTTC.

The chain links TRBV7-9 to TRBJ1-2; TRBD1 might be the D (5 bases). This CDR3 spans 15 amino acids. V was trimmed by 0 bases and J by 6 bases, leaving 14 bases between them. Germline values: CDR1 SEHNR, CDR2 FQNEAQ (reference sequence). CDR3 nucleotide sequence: TGTGCCAGCAGCTTAGCGCAGACAGCTACCGATGGCTACACCTTC. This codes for CASSLAQTATDGYTF.

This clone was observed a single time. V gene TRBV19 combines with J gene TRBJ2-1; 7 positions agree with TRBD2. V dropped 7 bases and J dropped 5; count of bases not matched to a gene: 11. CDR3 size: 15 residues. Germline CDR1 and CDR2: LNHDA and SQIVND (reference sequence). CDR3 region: CASTMGGGYNNEQFF. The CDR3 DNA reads TGTGCCAGTACCATGGGGGGGGGTTATAACAATGAGCAGTTCTTC.

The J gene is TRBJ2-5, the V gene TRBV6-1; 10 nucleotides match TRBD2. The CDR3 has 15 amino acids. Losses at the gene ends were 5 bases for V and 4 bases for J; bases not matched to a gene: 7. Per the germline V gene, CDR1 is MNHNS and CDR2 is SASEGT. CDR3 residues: CASSIQRGGGETQYF. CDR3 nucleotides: TGTGCCAGCAGTATCCAGCGGGGGGGCGGAGAGACCCAGTACTTC.

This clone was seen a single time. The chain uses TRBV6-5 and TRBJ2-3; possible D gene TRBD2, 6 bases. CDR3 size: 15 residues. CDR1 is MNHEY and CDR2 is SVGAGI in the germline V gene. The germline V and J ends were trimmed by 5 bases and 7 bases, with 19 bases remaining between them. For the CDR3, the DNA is TGTGCCAGCAGTACGGACTACCGAGATTTGAATACGCAGTATTTT. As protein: CASSTDYRDLNTQYF.

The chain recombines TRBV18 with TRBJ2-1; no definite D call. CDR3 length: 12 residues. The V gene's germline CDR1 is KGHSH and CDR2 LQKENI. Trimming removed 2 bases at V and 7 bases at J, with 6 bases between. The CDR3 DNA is TGTGCCAGCTCACCAGAAGGGAATGAGCAGTTCTTC. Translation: CASSPEGNEQFF.

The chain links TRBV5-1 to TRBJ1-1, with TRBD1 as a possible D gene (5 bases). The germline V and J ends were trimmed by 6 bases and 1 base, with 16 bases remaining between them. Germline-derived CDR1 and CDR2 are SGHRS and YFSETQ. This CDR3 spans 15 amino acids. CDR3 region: CASTPLGAGNTEAFF. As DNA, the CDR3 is TGCGCCAGCACCCCCCTTGGGGCAGGGAACACTGAAGCTTTCTTT. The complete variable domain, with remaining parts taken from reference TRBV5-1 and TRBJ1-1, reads KAGVTQTPRYLIKTRGQQVTLSCSPISGHRSVSWYQQTPGQGLQFLFEYFSETQRNKGNFPGRFSGRQFSNSRSEMNVSTLELGDSALYLCASTPLGAGNTEAFFGQGTRLTVV.

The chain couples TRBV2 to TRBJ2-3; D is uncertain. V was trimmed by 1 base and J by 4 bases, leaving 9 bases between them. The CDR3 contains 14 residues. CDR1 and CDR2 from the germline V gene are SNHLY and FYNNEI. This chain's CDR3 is CASSEGVGPDTQYF. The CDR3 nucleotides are TGTGCCAGCAGTGAAGGGGTGGGTCCAGATACGCAGTATTTT.

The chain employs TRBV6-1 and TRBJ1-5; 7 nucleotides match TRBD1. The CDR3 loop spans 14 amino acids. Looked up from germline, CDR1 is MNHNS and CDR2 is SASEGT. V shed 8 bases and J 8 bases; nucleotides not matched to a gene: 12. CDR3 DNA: TGTGCCAGCGGGGGGACAGTTCCCATCAAGCCCCAGCATTTT. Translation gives CASGGTVPIKPQHF.

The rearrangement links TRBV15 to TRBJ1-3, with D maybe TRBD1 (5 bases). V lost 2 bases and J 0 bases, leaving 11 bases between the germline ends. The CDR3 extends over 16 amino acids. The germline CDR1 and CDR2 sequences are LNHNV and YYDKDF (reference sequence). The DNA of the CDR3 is TGTGCCACCAGCAGACTGGGTACAGGCTCTGGAAACACCATATATTTT. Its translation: CATSRLGTGSGNTIYF.

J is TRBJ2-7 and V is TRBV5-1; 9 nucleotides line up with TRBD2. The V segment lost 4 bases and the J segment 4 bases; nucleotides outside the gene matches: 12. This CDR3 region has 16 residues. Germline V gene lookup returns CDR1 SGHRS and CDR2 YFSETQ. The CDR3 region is CASSPLSSGVDYEQYF. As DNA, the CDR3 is TGCGCCAGCAGCCCCCTGTCTAGCGGGGTAGATTACGAGCAGTACTTC.

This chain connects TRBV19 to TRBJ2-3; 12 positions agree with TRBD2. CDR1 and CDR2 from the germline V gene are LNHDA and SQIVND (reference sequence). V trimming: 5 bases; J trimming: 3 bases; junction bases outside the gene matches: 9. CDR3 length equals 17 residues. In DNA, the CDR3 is TGTGCCAGTAGTTCGGCTAGCGGGGGGGTCCGGACAGATACGCAGTATTTT. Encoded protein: CASSSASGGVRTDTQYF.

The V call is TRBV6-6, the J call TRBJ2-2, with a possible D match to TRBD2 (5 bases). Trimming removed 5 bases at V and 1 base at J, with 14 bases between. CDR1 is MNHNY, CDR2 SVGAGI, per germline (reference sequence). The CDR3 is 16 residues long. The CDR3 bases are TGTGCCAGCAGTGCCCAAGGCGGACTGAACACCGGGGAGCTGTTTTTT. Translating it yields CASSAQGGLNTGELFF.

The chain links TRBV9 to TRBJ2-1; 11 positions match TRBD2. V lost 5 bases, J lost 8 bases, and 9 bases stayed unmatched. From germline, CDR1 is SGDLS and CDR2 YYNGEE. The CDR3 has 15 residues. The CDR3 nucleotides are TGTGCCAGCAGTATTGGACTAGCGGGTTGGGATGAGCAGTTCTTC. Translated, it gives CASSIGLAGWDEQFF.

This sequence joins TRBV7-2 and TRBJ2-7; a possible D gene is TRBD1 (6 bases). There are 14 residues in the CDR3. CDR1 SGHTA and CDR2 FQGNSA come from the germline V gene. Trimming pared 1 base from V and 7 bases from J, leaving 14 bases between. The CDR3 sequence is CASSLDGTTGEQYF. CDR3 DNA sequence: TGTGCCAGCAGCTTAGACGGGACAACGGGGGAGCAGTACTTC.

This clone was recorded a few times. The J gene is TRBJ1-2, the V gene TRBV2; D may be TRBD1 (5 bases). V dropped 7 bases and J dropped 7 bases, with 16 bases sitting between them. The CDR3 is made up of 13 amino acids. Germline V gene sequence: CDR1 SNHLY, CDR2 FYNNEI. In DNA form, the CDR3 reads TGTGCCAGCACAGGGATTTGGGGCGGTGGCTACACCTTC. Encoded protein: CASTGIWGGGYTF. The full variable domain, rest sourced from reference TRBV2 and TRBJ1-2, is EPEVTQTPSHQVTQMGQEVILRCVPISNHLYFYWYRQILGQKVEFLVSFYNNEISEKSEIFDDQFSVERPDGSNFTLKIRSTKLEDSAMYFCASTGIWGGGYTFGSGTRLTVV.

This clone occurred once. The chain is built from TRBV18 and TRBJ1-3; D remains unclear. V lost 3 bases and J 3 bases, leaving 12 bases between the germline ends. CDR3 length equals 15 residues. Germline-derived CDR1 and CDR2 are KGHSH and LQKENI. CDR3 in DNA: TGTGCCAGCTCACCCCCGGTGGCAAGTGGAAACACCATATATTTT. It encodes CASSPPVASGNTIYF.

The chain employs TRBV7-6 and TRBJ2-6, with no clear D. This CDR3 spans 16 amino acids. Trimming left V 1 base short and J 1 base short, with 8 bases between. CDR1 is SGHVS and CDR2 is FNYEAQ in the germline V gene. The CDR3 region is CASSLEWRSGANVLTF. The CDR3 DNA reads TGTGCCAGCAGCTTAGAATGGAGATCTGGGGCCAACGTCCTGACTTTC.

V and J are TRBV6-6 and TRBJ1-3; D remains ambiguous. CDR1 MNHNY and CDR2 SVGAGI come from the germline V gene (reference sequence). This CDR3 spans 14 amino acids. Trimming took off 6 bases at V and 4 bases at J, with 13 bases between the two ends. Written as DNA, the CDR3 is TGTGCCAGCAGCCTCATAGGAGGGGGAAACACCATATATTTT. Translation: CASSLIGGGNTIYF.

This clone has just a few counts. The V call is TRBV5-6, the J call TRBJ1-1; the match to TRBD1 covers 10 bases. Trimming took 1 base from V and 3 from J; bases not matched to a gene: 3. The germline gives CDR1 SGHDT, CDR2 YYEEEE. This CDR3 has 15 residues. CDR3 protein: CASSLRGQGYTEAFF. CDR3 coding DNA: TGTGCCAGCAGCTTGCGGGGACAGGGGTACACTGAAGCTTTCTTT.

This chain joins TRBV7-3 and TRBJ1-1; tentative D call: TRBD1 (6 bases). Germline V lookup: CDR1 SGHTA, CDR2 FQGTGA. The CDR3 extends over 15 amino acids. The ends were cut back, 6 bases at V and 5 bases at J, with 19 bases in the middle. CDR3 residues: CASSPQDGGGTEAFF. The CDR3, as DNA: TGTGCCAGCAGTCCCCAGGACGGAGGGGGAACTGAAGCTTTCTTT.

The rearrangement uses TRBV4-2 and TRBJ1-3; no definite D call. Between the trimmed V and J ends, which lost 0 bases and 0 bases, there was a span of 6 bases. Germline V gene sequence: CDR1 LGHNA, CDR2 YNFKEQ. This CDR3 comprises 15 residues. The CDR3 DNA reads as TGTGCCAGCAGCCAAGATGGCGTCTCTGGAAACACCATATATTTT. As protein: CASSQDGVSGNTIYF.